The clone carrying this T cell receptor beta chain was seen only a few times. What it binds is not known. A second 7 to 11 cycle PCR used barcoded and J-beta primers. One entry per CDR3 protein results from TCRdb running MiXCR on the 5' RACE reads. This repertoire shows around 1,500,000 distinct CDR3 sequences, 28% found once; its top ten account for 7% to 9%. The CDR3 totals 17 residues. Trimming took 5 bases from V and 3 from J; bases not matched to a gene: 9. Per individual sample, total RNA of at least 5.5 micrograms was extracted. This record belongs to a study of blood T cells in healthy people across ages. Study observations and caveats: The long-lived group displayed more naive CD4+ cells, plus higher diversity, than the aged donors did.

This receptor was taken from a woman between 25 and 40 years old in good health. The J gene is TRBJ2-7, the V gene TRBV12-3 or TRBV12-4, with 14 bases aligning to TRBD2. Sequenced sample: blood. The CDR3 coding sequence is TGTGCCAGCAGTAAAACCGGGACTAGCGGGAGCAGCTACGAGCAGTACTTC. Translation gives CASSKTGTSGSSYEQYF.